What follows are 31 T cell receptor beta chains derived from one specimen sequenced in a study of patients and donors after allogeneic stem cell transplantation. MiXCR, run by TCRdb on the RT-PCR reads, gives a single entry per CDR3 protein. The data contain approximately 250,000 distinct CDR3 sequences, around 14% of them singletons. The specimen sequenced was blood, either unsorted or a sorted T cell fraction (not recorded which). The origin of the receptors is a human donor who was either an allogeneic HSCT recipient or a stem cell or donor lymphocyte infusion donor (not recorded which). It is not recorded whose cells these are; they may come from a transplant donor.

This clonotype was found many times. The gene calls are TRBV4-2 and TRBJ1-1; 9 nucleotides align to TRBD1. Trimming cost V 0 bases and J 5 bases; bases outside gene matches: 7. The CDR3 totals 16 residues. CDR1 and CDR2 (germline): LGHNA, YNFKEQ. DNA of the CDR3: TGTGCCAGCAGCCAAGATTGGGGGACAGGGAGGACTGAAGCTTTCTTT. Its translation: CASSQDWGTGRTEAFF.

In this sample, this clonotype turned up many times. The V call is TRBV18, the J call TRBJ2-2; a weak D match, TRBD2 (5 bases). Germline V gene lookup returns CDR1 KGHSH and CDR2 LQKENI. The CDR3 runs 15 residues. V was clipped by 2 bases and J by 6 bases, with 13 bases between them. The DNA of the CDR3 is TGTGCCAGCTCACCATCGGAGGTCTCAGCCGGGGAGCTGTTTTTT. It is translated as CASSPSEVSAGELFF. Looking up the rest from reference TRBV18 and TRBJ2-2 gives the full variable domain: NAGVMQNPRHLVRRRGQEARLRCSPMKGHSHVYWYRQLPEEGLKFMVYLQKENIIDESGMPKERFSAEFPKEGPSILRIQQVVRGDSAAYFCASSPSEVSAGELFFGEGSRLTVL.

The rearrangement links TRBV3-1 to TRBJ2-4; a possible D gene is TRBD2 (6 bases). Between the trimmed V and J ends, which lost 4 bases and 9 bases, there was a span of 10 bases. This CDR3 comprises 12 residues. Germline lookup yields CDR1 LGHDT and CDR2 YNNKEL (reference sequence). This chain's CDR3 is CASSRGETIQYF. The CDR3 nucleotides read TGTGCCAGCAGCCGGGGGGAAACCATTCAGTACTTC. The full variable domain, in which reference TRBV3-1 and TRBJ2-4 provide the parts outside the CDR3, is DTAVSQTPKYLVTQMGNDKSIKCEQNLGHDTMYWYKQDSKKFLKIMFSYNNKELIINETVPNRFSPKSPDKAHLNLHINSLELGDSAVYFCASSRGETIQYFGAGTRLSVL.

Only a few counts were recorded for this clonotype. This sequence joins TRBV15 and TRBJ2-1, with 8 bases aligning to TRBD1. With V trimmed by 4 bases and J by 6 bases, 11 bases remained unmatched. Germline values: CDR1 LNHNV, CDR2 YYDKDF (reference sequence). This CDR3 comprises 16 residues. The CDR3 nucleotides are TGTGCCACCAGCACTGACAGGGGTCTCGACTCCAATGAGCAGTTCTTC. The encoded protein is CATSTDRGLDSNEQFF.

This clonotype appeared a few times. CDR3 region: CASSPFSGTVRTWGYTF. The CDR3 nucleotides are TGTGCCAGCAGCCCCTTCTCCGGGACAGTAAGGACCTGGGGCTACACCTTC. The gene calls are TRBV3-1 and TRBJ1-2, with 7 bases that match TRBD1. V shed 4 bases and J 8 bases; nucleotides not matched to a gene: 19. The germline V gene encodes CDR1 LGHDT and CDR2 YNNKEL (reference sequence). There are 17 residues in the CDR3.

V gene TRBV20-1 combines with J gene TRBJ1-3, with a weak D call TRBD1 (5 bases). The germline gives CDR1 DFQATT, CDR2 SNEGSKA (reference sequence). V gave up 6 bases and J gave up 2 bases, with 11 bases separating them. The CDR3 covers 13 residues. The DNA of the CDR3 is TGCAGTGCCCCAGGGACGGCTGGAAACACCATATATTTT. Translation: CSAPGTAGNTIYF.

The chain links TRBV20-1 to TRBJ2-3; 13 bases line up with TRBD2. V was pared by 6 bases and J by 4 bases, with 10 bases of the junction left unmatched. Germline CDR1 and CDR2: DFQATT and SNEGSKA (reference sequence). The CDR3 length is 16 residues. The CDR3 spells CSATMTSGRWADTQYF. CDR3 in DNA: TGCAGTGCCACGATGACTAGCGGGAGGTGGGCAGATACGCAGTATTTT.

J is TRBJ1-1 and V is TRBV6-4, with TRBD1 as a possible D gene (5 bases). The V and J ends lost 6 bases and 1 base respectively, with 9 bases between them. The CDR3 loop spans 13 amino acids. Germline V gives CDR1 MRHNA, CDR2 SNTAGT. CDR3 protein: CASSHTGNTEAFF. CDR3 sequence (DNA): TGTGCCAGCAGCCATACAGGGAACACTGAAGCTTTCTTT.

The chain carries TRBV20-1 and TRBJ2-3; 9 bases map to TRBD2. In germline, CDR1 is DFQATT, CDR2 SNEGSKA (reference sequence). The CDR3 is made up of 16 amino acids. Unmatched junction bases numbered 13, after V lost 6 bases and J lost 3 bases. CDR3 loop: CSAKIPGTSNTDTQYF. The CDR3 DNA reads TGCAGTGCCAAAATCCCCGGGACTAGCAATACAGATACGCAGTATTTT.

The rearrangement uses TRBV3-1 and TRBJ1-1; 9 nucleotides align to TRBD1. With 2 bases clipped from V and 8 bases from J, the junction kept 9 bases outside the gene matches. Germline CDR1 and CDR2: LGHDT and YNNKEL (reference sequence). The CDR3 contains 15 residues. The CDR3 DNA sequence: TGTGCCAGCAGCCAATCTGGGACAGGGAGCGCGGAAGCTTTCTTT. Amino acids: CASSQSGTGSAEAFF.

By frequency in the sample, this clonotype is medium-sized (0.01 to 0.1%). The rearrangement joins TRBV20-1 to TRBJ1-1; D not resolved. The CDR3 loop spans 16 amino acids. Germline V lookup: CDR1 DFQATT, CDR2 SNEGSKA (reference sequence). Trimming shortened V by 5 bases and J by 1 base, and 20 bases separated the two germline ends. The DNA of the CDR3 is TGCAGTGCTCGGATGTTGGTCGGCAGAAAGAACACTGAAGCTTTCTTT. Its protein product is CSARMLVGRKNTEAFF.

This clonotype came up many times. The chain recombines TRBV29-1 with TRBJ2-2; D is ambiguous. There are 14 residues in the CDR3. Per germline, CDR1 SQVTM and CDR2 ANQGSEA. V was shortened by 6 bases and J by 0 bases, with 11 bases between the two germline ends. The CDR3 DNA is TGCAGCGTGCCCGGGCGGACGAACACCGGGGAGCTGTTTTTT. It translates to CSVPGRTNTGELFF.

The rearrangement uses TRBV27 and TRBJ1-4, with 7 nucleotides matching TRBD1. Trimming at V came to 6 bases and at J to 2 bases, leaving 3 bases not matched to a gene. This CDR3 spans 14 amino acids. Germline CDR1 reads MNHEY; CDR2 reads SMNVEV (reference sequence). The CDR3 loop is CASSPQGTNEKLFF. CDR3 bases: TGTGCCAGCAGCCCACAGGGGACTAATGAAAAACTGTTTTTT.

The chain uses TRBV28 and TRBJ1-1; the match to TRBD1 covers 8 bases. This CDR3 contains 16 residues. V shed 7 bases, J shed 0 bases, and the junction held 10 bases outside the gene matches. CDR1 and CDR2 from the germline V gene are MDHEN and SYDVKM. The CDR3 here is CASKLGTGSMNTEAFF. The CDR3 nucleotides are TGTGCCAGCAAGCTTGGGACAGGTAGCATGAACACTGAAGCTTTCTTT.

This clonotype was found many times. A read error may produce the germline difference seen at one junction end. J is TRBJ1-5 and V is TRBV7-2; D possibly corresponds to TRBD1 (5 bases). Germline loops: CDR1 SGHTA, CDR2 FQGNSA. The CDR3 runs to 15 residues. CDR3 region: CASRLAGGRGQPQHF. Written as DNA, the CDR3 is TGTGCCAGCAGATTAGCTGGGGGAAGGGGCCAGCCCCAGCATTTT.

In its sample, this clonotype was seen many times. The rearrangement joins TRBV9 to TRBJ1-2; D may be TRBD1 (6 bases). V lost 0 bases to trimming and J lost 8 bases, with 14 bases between them. This CDR3 region has 14 residues. In germline, CDR1 is SGDLS, CDR2 YYNGEE. This CDR3 is CASSVVKGGKGYTF. CDR3 bases: TGTGCCAGCAGCGTAGTGAAAGGGGGGAAAGGCTACACCTTC.

There are a few counts of this clonotype. This chain joins TRBV3-1 and TRBJ2-1, with a weak D call TRBD2 (7 bases). The CDR3 covers 17 residues. The V gene's germline CDR1 is LGHDT and CDR2 YNNKEL (reference sequence). The germline V and J ends were trimmed by 0 bases and 1 base, with 13 bases remaining between them. The CDR3 is CASSQEGGRGSYNEQFF. The CDR3 coding sequence is TGTGCCAGCAGCCAAGAGGGAGGGAGGGGGTCCTACAATGAGCAGTTCTTC.

The J gene is TRBJ2-7, the V gene TRBV7-8; D uncertain. Germline V gene lookup returns CDR1 SGHVS and CDR2 FQNEAQ. Deletions cut 2 bases from V and 1 base from J, with 9 bases between. There are 14 residues in the CDR3. The CDR3 loop is CASSLRALSYEQYF. Here the CDR3 DNA reads TGTGCCAGCAGCTTAAGGGCACTATCCTACGAGCAGTACTTC.

This clonotype was found many times. The chain has TRBV7-9 and TRBJ2-3; D gene ambiguous. The CDR3 covers 15 residues. Trimming shortened V by 1 base and J by 8 bases, and 16 bases separated the two germline ends. Looked up from germline, CDR1 is SEHNR and CDR2 is FQNEAQ (reference sequence). The CDR3 DNA follows: TGTGCCAGCAGCTTAGTCCTCGGTGGGTTGGTTACGCAGTATTTT. It encodes CASSLVLGGLVTQYF.

The chain has TRBV7-3 and TRBJ2-3, with a weak D call TRBD2 (6 bases). Trimming shortened V by 5 bases and J by 0 bases, and 12 bases separated the two germline ends. The CDR3 has 15 residues. Germline CDR1 and CDR2: SGHTA and FQGTGA. The CDR3 sequence: CASSRGSPSTDTQYF. CDR3 bases: TGTGCCAGCAGCCGGGGGTCCCCAAGCACAGATACGCAGTATTTT.

The chain combines TRBV5-4 with TRBJ1-1; a weak D match, TRBD1 (6 bases). The germline V gene has CDR1 SGHNT and CDR2 YYREEE (reference sequence). V lost 1 base, J lost 7 bases, and 11 bases lay in between. The CDR3 has 13 residues. The chain's CDR3 is CASSLPGQLEAFF. CDR3 nucleotides: TGTGCCAGCAGCTTGCCGGGACAACTTGAAGCTTTCTTT.

The chain recombines TRBV7-2 with TRBJ2-1, with 13 bases matching TRBD2. The junction had 12 bases not matched to a gene; V was cut back by 5 bases and J by 8 bases. The CDR3 runs to 17 residues. From germline, CDR1 is SGHTA and CDR2 FQGNSA. The CDR3 DNA sequence: TGTGCCAGCAGCCTCCGGAGGACTAGCGGGGGCGGGGATGAGCAGTTCTTC. This gives the protein CASSLRRTSGGGDEQFF.

The DNA of the CDR3 is TGTGCCAGCAGCGTAGGGGAACAGGGGGATACGCAGTATTTT. As protein: CASSVGEQGDTQYF. The chain employs TRBV9 and TRBJ2-3; 7 nucleotides match TRBD1. Germline V gene lookup returns CDR1 SGDLS and CDR2 YYNGEE. J lost 6 bases, V lost 0 bases, and 4 bases had no gene match. This CDR3 comprises 14 residues. The full variable domain, its missing parts supplied by reference TRBV9 and TRBJ2-3, is DSGVTQTPKHLITATGQRVTLRCSPRSGDLSVYWYQQSLDQGLQFLIQYYNGEERAKGNILERFSAQQFPDLHSELNLSSLELGDSALYFCASSVGEQGDTQYFGPGTRLTVL.

This clonotype was observed a few times. This rearrangement joins TRBV30 to TRBJ2-3; no reliable D call. The CDR3 consists of 13 residues. The V gene lost 1 base and the J gene lost 4 bases, with 9 bases spanning the gap. The V gene's germline CDR1 is GTSNPN and CDR2 SVGIG (reference sequence). DNA for the CDR3: TGTGCCTGGAGTGGAGGCAGAGCAGATACGCAGTATTTT. Residues: CAWSGGRADTQYF.

This rearrangement joins TRBV30 to TRBJ1-4, with D uncertain. Trimming cost V 4 bases and J 0 bases, with 9 bases left between them. The CDR3 is made up of 14 amino acids. Germline V CDR1 and CDR2: GTSNPN, SVGIG (reference sequence). CDR3 region: CAWMTDATNEKLFF. The CDR3 bases are TGTGCCTGGATGACGGACGCAACTAATGAAAAACTGTTTTTT.

This clonotype has more than one count but fewer than ten. The J gene is TRBJ1-1, the V gene TRBV7-9; maybe TRBD1 (6 bases). The germline gives CDR1 SEHNR, CDR2 FQNEAQ (reference sequence). This CDR3 contains 15 residues. Between the trimmed V and J ends, which lost 5 bases and 5 bases, there was a span of 18 bases. The CDR3: CASSPIKGVGTEAFF. The CDR3 DNA reads as TGTGCCAGCAGCCCTATCAAGGGGGTCGGGACTGAAGCTTTCTTT.

There are a few counts of this clonotype. V gene TRBV7-6 combines with J gene TRBJ1-5; D is unresolved. Germline V gene lookup returns CDR1 SGHVS and CDR2 FNYEAQ. Trimming cost V 0 bases and J 4 bases, with 7 bases left between them. The CDR3 is 14 amino acids. Here the CDR3 DNA reads TGTGCCAGCAGCTTAGCCGGACCGAATCAGCCCCAGCATTTT. Translated, it gives CASSLAGPNQPQHF.

This clonotype was seen at least ten times. In DNA form, the CDR3 reads TGTGCCAGCAGCTTAGGGGTAGATCAGCCCCAGCATTTT. This encodes CASSLGVDQPQHF. The rearrangement uses TRBV7-6 and TRBJ1-5; no clear D gene. This CDR3 region has 13 residues. Trimming cost V 1 base and J 5 bases, with 6 bases left between them. Germline lookup yields CDR1 SGHVS and CDR2 FNYEAQ.

This clonotype was counted only a few times. The V and J genes are TRBV5-1 and TRBJ2-2, with unresolved D. CDR3 length equals 14 residues. Germline V gene data show CDR1 as SGHRS and CDR2 as YFSETQ. Trimming took off 4 bases at V and 0 bases at J, with 7 bases between the two ends. The CDR3 DNA reads TGCGCCAGCAGCAAGACAACGAACACCGGGGAGCTGTTTTTT. Translated, it gives CASSKTTNTGELFF.

This clonotype was picked up many times. The chain combines TRBV5-1 with TRBJ1-3, with D possibly TRBD1 on 5 matching bases. The germline V gene encodes CDR1 SGHRS and CDR2 YFSETQ. CDR3 size: 16 residues. V lost 0 bases and J lost 0, with 10 bases in between. The CDR3 nucleotides are TGCGCCAGCAGCTTGGGAGGGGCGCACTCTGGAAACACCATATATTTT. Encoded protein: CASSLGGAHSGNTIYF. Variable domain in full (rest from reference TRBV5-1 and TRBJ1-3): KAGVTQTPRYLIKTRGQQVTLSCSPISGHRSVSWYQQTPGQGLQFLFEYFSETQRNKGNFPGRFSGRQFSNSRSEMNVSTLELGDSALYLCASSLGGAHSGNTIYFGEGSWLTVV.

This clonotype was seen more than once but under ten times. The chain joins TRBV11-3 to TRBJ2-7; D gene unclear. Trimming cost V 0 bases and J 5 bases, with 8 bases left between them. The CDR3 is 13 residues long. The germline V gene encodes CDR1 SGHNT and CDR2 YENEEA. Here the CDR3 DNA reads TGTGCCAGCAGCTTAGATGATGCCCACGAGCAGTACTTC. Translated: CASSLDDAHEQYF.